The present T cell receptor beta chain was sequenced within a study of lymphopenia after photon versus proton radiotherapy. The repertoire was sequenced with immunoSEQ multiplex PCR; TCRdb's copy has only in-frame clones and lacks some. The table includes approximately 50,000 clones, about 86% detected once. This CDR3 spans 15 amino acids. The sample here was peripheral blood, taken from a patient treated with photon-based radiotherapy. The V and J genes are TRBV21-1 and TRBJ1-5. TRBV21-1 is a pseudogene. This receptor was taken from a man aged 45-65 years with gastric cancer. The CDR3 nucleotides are TGTGCCAGCAGCATCCCCACGCCGAGGGATCAGCCCCAGCATTTT. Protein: CASSIPTPRDQPQHF.